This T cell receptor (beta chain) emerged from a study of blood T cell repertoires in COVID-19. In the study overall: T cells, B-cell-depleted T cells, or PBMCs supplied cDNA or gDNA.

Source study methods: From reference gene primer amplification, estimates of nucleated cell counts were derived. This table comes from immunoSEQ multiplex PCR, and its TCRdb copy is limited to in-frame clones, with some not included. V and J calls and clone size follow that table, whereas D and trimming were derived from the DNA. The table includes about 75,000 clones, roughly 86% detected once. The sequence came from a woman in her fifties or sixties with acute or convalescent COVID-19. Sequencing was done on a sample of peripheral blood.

The CDR3 bases are TGTGCCAGCAGCCCCTCTACTAGTTTCCACGAGCAGTACTTC. Protein sequence: CASSPSTSFHEQYF. J is TRBJ2-7 and V is TRBV5-4; the D gene is possibly TRBD2 (5 bases). The CDR3 covers 14 residues. Germline V gene sequence: CDR1 SGHNT, CDR2 YYREEE (reference sequence). Trimming shortened V by 4 bases and J by 5 bases, and 16 bases separated the two germline ends.